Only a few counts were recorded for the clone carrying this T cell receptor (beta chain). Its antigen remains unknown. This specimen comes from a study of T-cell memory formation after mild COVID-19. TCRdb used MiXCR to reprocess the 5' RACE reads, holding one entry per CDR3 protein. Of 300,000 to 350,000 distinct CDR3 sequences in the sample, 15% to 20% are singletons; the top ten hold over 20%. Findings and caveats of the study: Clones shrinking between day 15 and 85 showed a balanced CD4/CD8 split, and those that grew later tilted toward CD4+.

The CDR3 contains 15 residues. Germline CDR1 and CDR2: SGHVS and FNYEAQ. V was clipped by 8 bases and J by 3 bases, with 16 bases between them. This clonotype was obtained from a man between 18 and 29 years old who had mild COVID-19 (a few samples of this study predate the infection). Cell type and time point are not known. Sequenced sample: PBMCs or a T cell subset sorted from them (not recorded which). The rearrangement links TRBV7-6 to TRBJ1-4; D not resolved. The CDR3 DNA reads TGTGCCAGCGGACCCCCGCCCCATGCTAATGAAAAACTGTTTTTT. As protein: CASGPPPHANEKLFF.